The entry below describes one T cell receptor beta chain. What antigen it recognizes has not been identified. No base quality values were provided; no much bigger clone lies one nucleotide off. V is cut by 4 bases and J by 0 bases, and the space between the germline ends is 16 bases. For CDR1 and CDR2, the germline V gene (reference sequence) lists SGHNT and YYREEE. The CDR3 contains 17 residues, cysteine and phenylalanine counted. The DNA shown is the 51-base CDR3, in frame from base 1. In total, roughly 670 healthy bone marrow donors made up the cohort. At the time of sampling, all cohort members were nominally healthy, though unrecorded immune exposures were likely present. The donor tested CMV seronegative and was one of the 352 seronegative cohort members. A peripheral blood sample was collected from each donor, and TCR beta sequencing was performed on peripheral blood mononuclear cells. Genomic DNA was extracted from the blood cell samples with the Qiagen DNeasy Blood Extraction Kit.

Libraries came from the immunoSEQ multiplex PCR assay. For the multiplex PCR, a mixture combining 60 forward primers for TCR Vbeta segments and 13 reverse primers for TCR Jbeta segments was used. The CDR3 region of rearranged TCR beta genes was amplified from genomic DNA with a multiplex PCR assay. The Illumina HiSeq System was used to sequence the amplified TCR beta libraries as 87-base-pair reads. Per the authors' processing: A later analysis counted about 76 million unique TCR beta chains across the 550 to 750 repertoires, and roughly 9.9 million of these chains were shared by at least two donors. Raw reads were error-corrected and collapsed into unique sequences by a nearest-neighbor algorithm in which closely related sequences were merged to remove PCR and sequencing errors. To assign V, D and J gene segments, CDR3 sequences were aligned to IMGT reference sequences. Each retained sequence needed at least a six-nucleotide match to both a V gene segment and a J gene segment. Rearrangements were called productive when the CDR3 lacked stop codons and stayed in frame with V and J; all others were non-productive. Following IMGT convention, CDR3 was defined as the stretch from the second conserved V-encoded cysteine to the conserved J-encoded phenylalanine. The earlier analysis of some 580 of the donors excluded any sequence lacking an unambiguous match to a single V gene segment. In an earlier analysis of several hundred of the donors, a V segment was called functional when productive rearrangements were above 56.7%, and segregating when the standard deviation between donors exceeded 5%. A statistical classification framework was built for diagnosing cytomegalovirus status from the catalog of TCR beta chain sequences. In a later analysis, V and J genes were assigned by comparing TCR nucleotide sequences against IMGT/GENE-DB human TR gene sequences. A later analysis assigned CDR3 sequences and most-parsimonious VDJ recombination scenarios with the TCRdist pipeline. In a later analysis, every TCR beta chain was defined by the combination of its CDR3 amino acid sequence and its V-gene family, and reads without a unique V-gene family were dropped. A later analysis removed 592 highly shared, low-generation-probability nucleotide sequences to deal with suspected cross-contamination and a sequencing artifact. In a later analysis, a clonal expansion index for each public chain was calculated from normalized within-repertoire ranks of inferred template counts. In a later analysis, generation probabilities were computed using a VDJ recombination model fitted to out-of-frame rearrangements, and the results were checked against IGoR. A later analysis scored TCR-TCR, TCR-HLA and TCR-CMV co-occurrence with hypergeometric tests, applying a repertoire-size bias correction to TCR pairs. False discovery rates were estimated in a later analysis by permuting HLA or CMV assignments 20 times. In a later analysis, co-occurring TCRs were grouped with DBSCAN, and TCRdist sequence similarity was added when clustering was performed within HLA-allele-positive subsets. Repertoires with fewer than 30,000 or more than 120,000 public chains, plus five repertoires with anomalous nucleotide sharing, were excluded from co-occurrence clustering. TCRdb re-hosts the immuneACCESS table, in-frame sequences only. Its copies lack some clones; in the studies checked, an unresolved V gene accounts for under half of them, and the cause for the rest is not known. The V and J calls and clone size are taken from that table; D and trimming were inferred from the DNA. A total of 100,000 to 150,000 clones appear in this sample, 76% of them only once. 1.5% to 2.5% of the sample goes to the ten largest clones.

The sample belongs to a study of cytomegalovirus exposure and HLA in healthy donors (TCRdb year 2017). Describing the broader study: In an earlier analysis of under 750 of the donors, 276 Gb of sequence data and just under 120 million unique TCR beta sequences from about 179 million T cells were reported. The number of donors typed differed by locus, with roughly 620-640 for A, B, C, DRB1 and DQB1, about 500 for DQA1, 600 to 610 for DPA1, and roughly 450 for DPB1. An earlier analysis of approximately 500 of the donors applied high-throughput TCR beta sequencing to assess whether each TCR beta V gene segment acted as functional or pseudogenic. Among the roughly 410 genotyped donors, around 81% belonged to the genetic ancestry cluster associated with self-reported Caucasian donors. Roughly five DR-DQ haplotypes were treated as single units for association and clustering because of strong linkage in the cohort. The study aimed to test whether signatures of past pathogen exposure could be identified by cataloging public T cell receptors. The study combined high-throughput TCR immunosequencing, statistical association of individual TCRs with disease status, and machine learning to predict cytomegalovirus infection status. Every discovery cohort repertoire had been produced on one sequencing platform. Using immunosequencing, the study profiled T cell repertoires from about 620 subjects and related those repertoires to cytomegalovirus serostatus. Along with the approximately 670-subject first cohort, a separate validation cohort of over a hundred different subjects was used. Both class I and class II loci were covered by HLA typing, at four-digit resolution. A later analysis re-examined previously published TCR beta repertoires from more than 650 donors and added high-resolution HLA genotyping to investigate patterns of TCR occurrence. In the later analysis, no new phenotypic data were used to find candidate immune exposures; instead, reliance was placed on TCR beta sequences and their occurrence across donors. Across 300 to 500 genotyped donors of the cohort, an average of approximately 200,000 unique TCR beta nucleotide sequences per donor were sequenced, and approximately 17% of those sequences were non-productive. Roughly 300 gigabases of sequencing data and around 80 million unique TCR sequences made up an early release that covered roughly 670 HLA-typed donors. Alongside the repertoire data, information on donor age, sex, ethnicity and CMV serostatus was compiled. A later genetic analysis took genome-wide SNP genotypes for about three fifths of the 666 donors and used that subset as a discovery cohort.

Broad study findings and their caveats: According to a later genetic analysis, donors in an Asian-associated ancestry cluster had fewer N-insertions in productive TCRs than the approximately 710-donor mean. A later analysis found that most CMV-associated TCR beta chains appeared HLA-restricted, with HLA associations seemingly driven largely by CMV exposure. The classifier was reported to diagnose cytomegalovirus status with high specificity and sensitivity in both the original and validation cohorts. Because the 87-base-pair reads could not distinguish some IMGT-functional V segments, including TRBV6-2 and TRBV6-3, those segments were excluded. An association between a missense DCLRE1C variant and V-gene and J-gene trimming of TCR beta chains was found in a later genetic analysis and replicated in an independent cohort. Because HLA typing was missing for some donors at each locus, association tests included only the typed subset. This cohort had only TCR beta chains sequenced, and the lack of alpha or paired-chain data limited which features could be detected. Assigning TCR associations to individual alleles was difficult when HLA alleles, especially DR and DQ, strongly co-occurred. According to a later analysis, TCR association rates differed among HLA loci, with DRB1 alleles showing the most associated TCRs and HLA-C alleles showing the fewest. Several of the top co-occurrence clusters appeared to be linked to parvovirus B19, influenza, CMV and Epstein-Barr virus, according to a later analysis. A further reported finding was that TCR beta sequences accurately predicted the HLA-A and HLA-B alleles for most subjects in the first cohort. Specific HLA alleles were associated with 16,951 TCR beta sequences at a false discovery rate of 0.05 in a later analysis. Correlated functional status among segregating V segments might reflect linkage disequilibrium, but an unknown experimental factor could not be ruled out. Most TCR sequences were seen in very few donors, while some public TCRs were found in many individuals. The presence/absence analyses assumed that sequencing depth was roughly uniform across donors, and that assumption may not be true. A total of 150 to 200 TCR beta chains were listed by the study as associated with cytomegalovirus. The authors suggested that the approach could potentially be generalized to other disease states and immunological phenotypes. For the cohort, immune exposure information was limited to CMV serostatus. In an earlier analysis of approximately 590 of the donors, most TCR beta V segments were observed in productive rearrangements about 87% or about 30% of the time, broadly matching IMGT annotations. Compared with equally common non-associated chains, HLA-associated TCR beta chains in a later analysis were more clonally expanded and had lower generation probabilities. The earlier analysis of almost 600 of the donors excluded some 16 rarely observed V segments, including chromosome 9 orphons, because counts were too low. A group of highly shared sequence variants was considered likely to be a technical artifact of the sequencing pipeline. Three of the identified cytomegalovirus-associated TCR beta chains were confirmed in vitro to be specific for cytomegalovirus antigens.

The sequence was collected from a man aged 50 to 60 in good health and CMV-seronegative. The sequence links TRBV5-4 to TRBJ2-2; TRBD1 is perhaps the D gene, given 6 matching bases. Sequenced material: PBMCs. CDR3 protein: CASSIQLRGTNTGELFF. Read as DNA, the sequence is TGTGCCAGCAGCATACAGTTGAGGGGGACGAACACCGGGGAGCTGTTTTTT.